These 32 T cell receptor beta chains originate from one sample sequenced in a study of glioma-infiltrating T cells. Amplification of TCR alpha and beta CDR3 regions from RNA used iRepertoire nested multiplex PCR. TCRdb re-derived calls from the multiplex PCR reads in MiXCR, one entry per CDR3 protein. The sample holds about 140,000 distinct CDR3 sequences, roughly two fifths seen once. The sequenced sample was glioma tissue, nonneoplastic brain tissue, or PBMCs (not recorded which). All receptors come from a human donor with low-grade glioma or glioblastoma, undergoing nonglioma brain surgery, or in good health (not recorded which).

CDR3 amino acids: CASSRRRDRENTEAFF. The CDR3 DNA sequence: TGTGCCAGCAGTCGACGTCGGGACAGAGAGAACACTGAAGCTTTCTTT. The chain couples TRBV2 to TRBJ1-1; TRBD1 agrees at 7 bases. CDR1 and CDR2 from the germline V gene are SNHLY and FYNNEI. The CDR3 is 16 amino acids. Trimming took 5 bases from V and 1 from J; bases not matched to a gene: 10.

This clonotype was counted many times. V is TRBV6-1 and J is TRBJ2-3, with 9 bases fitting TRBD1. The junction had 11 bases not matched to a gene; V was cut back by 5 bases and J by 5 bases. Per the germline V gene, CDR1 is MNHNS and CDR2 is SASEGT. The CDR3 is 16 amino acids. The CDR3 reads CASSCDRDREEDTQYF. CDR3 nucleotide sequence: TGTGCCAGCAGTTGCGACCGGGACAGGGAGGAAGATACGCAGTATTTT.

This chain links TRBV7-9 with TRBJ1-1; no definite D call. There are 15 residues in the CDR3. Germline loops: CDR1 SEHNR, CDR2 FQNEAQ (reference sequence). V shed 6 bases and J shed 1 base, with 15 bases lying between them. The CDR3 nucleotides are TGTGCCAGCAGTCCATCACAGACCCCGAACACTGAAGCTTTCTTT. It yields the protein CASSPSQTPNTEAFF.

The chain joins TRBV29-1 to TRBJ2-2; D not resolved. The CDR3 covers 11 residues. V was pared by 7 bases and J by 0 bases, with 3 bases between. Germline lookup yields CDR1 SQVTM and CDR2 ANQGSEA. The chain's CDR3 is CSATNTGELFF. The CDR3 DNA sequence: TGCAGCGCGACGAACACCGGGGAGCTGTTTTTT.

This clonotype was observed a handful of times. This chain's CDR3 is CASRRRLGNPNEKLFF. CDR3 DNA: TGTGCCAGCAGAAGACGACTGGGTAACCCTAATGAAAAACTGTTTTTT. This rearrangement joins TRBV28 to TRBJ1-4; D is undetermined. CDR3 length: 16 amino acids. Trimming stripped 6 bases from V and 3 bases from J, with 17 bases between. CDR1 is MDHEN, CDR2 SYDVKM, per germline.

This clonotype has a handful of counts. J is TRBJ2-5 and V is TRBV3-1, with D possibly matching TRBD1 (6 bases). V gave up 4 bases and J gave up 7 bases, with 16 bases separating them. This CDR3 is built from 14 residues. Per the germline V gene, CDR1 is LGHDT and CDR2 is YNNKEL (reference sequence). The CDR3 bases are TGTGCCAGCAGCCCCGGGACATACATCTCGACCCAGTACTTC. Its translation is CASSPGTYISTQYF.

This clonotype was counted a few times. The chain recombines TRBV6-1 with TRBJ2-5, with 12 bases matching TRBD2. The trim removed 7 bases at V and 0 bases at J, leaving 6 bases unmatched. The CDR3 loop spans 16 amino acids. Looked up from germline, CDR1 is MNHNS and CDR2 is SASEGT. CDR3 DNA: TGTGCCAGCACCAAAACTAGCGGGGGGTACCAAGAGACCCAGTACTTC. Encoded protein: CASTKTSGGYQETQYF.

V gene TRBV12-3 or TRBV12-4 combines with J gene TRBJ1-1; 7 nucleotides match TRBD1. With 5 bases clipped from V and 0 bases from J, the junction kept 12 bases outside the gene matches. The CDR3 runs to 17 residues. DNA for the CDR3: TGTGCCAGCAGTGACCGCAGGGGGTTACGAGTGAACACTGAAGCTTTCTTT. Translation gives CASSDRRGLRVNTEAFF.

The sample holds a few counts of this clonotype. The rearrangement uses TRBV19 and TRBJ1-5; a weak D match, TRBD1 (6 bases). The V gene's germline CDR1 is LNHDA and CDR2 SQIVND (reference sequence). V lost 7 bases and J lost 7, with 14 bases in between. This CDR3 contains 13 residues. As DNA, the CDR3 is TGTGCCAGTACCCGTGGGGGACAACAGCCCCAGCATTTT. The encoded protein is CASTRGGQQPQHF. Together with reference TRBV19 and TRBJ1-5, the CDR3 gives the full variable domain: DGGITQSPKYLFRKEGQNVTLSCEQNLNHDAMYWYRQDPGQGLRLIYYSQIVNDFQKGDIAEGYSVSREKKESFPLTVTSAQKNPTAFYLCASTRGGQQPQHFGDGTRLSIL.

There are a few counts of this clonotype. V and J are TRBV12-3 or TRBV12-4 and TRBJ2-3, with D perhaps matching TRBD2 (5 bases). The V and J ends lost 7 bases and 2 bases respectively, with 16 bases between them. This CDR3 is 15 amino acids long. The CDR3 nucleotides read TGTGCCAGCACCCCAGGAGGCCCAAACACAGATACGCAGTATTTT. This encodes CASTPGGPNTDTQYF.

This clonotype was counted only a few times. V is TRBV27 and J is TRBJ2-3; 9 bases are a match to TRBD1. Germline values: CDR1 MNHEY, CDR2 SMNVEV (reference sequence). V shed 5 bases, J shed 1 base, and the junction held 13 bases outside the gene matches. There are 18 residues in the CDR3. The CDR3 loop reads CASSLRGTGFSRTDTQYF. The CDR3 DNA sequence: TGTGCCAGCAGTCTAAGGGGGACAGGGTTTAGCCGCACAGATACGCAGTATTTT.

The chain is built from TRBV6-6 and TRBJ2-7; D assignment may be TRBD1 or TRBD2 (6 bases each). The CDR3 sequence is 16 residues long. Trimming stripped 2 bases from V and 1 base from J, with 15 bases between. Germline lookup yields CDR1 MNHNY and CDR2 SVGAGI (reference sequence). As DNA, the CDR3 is TGTGCCAGCAGTTACCGAACAGGGACTTGGTCCTACGAGCAGTACTTC. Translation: CASSYRTGTWSYEQYF.

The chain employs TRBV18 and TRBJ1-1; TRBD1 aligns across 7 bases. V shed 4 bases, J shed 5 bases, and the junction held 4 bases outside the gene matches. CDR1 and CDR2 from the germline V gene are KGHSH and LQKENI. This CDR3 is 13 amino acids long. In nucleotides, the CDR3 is TGTGCCAGCTCACAGGGGGCCGTTACTGAAGCTTTCTTT. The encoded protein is CASSQGAVTEAFF.

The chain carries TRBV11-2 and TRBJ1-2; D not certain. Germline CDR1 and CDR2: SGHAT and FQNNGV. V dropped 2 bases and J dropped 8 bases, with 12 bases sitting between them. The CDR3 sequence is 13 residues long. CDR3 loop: CASSLLKGQGYTF. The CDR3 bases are TGTGCCAGCAGCTTATTAAAGGGTCAGGGCTACACCTTC.

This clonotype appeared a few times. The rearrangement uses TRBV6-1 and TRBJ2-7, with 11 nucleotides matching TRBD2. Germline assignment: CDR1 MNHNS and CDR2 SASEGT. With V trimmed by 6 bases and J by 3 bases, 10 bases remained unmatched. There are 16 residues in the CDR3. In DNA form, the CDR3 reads TGTGCCAGCAGCCCCATTCTAGCGGGGGGTTTCTACGAGCAGTACTTC. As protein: CASSPILAGGFYEQYF.

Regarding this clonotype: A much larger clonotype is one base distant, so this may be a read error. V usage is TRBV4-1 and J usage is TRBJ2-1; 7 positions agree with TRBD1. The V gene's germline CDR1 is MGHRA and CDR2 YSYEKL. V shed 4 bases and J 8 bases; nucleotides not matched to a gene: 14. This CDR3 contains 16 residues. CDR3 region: CASSRESGGLFYEQFF. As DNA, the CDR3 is TGCGCCAGCAGCCGAGAATCAGGGGGTCTCTTTTATGAGCAGTTCTTC.

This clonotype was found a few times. CDR3 nucleotides: TGTGCCAGCAGACCCCGGGACAGGGAGGTGAACACTGAAGCTTTCTTT. Its translation is CASRPRDREVNTEAFF. The chain uses TRBV7-9 and TRBJ1-1; 9 bases are a match to TRBD1. V trimming: 6 bases; J trimming: 0 bases; junction bases outside the gene matches: 8. The CDR3 has 16 amino acids. CDR1 is SEHNR and CDR2 is FQNEAQ in the germline V gene (reference sequence).

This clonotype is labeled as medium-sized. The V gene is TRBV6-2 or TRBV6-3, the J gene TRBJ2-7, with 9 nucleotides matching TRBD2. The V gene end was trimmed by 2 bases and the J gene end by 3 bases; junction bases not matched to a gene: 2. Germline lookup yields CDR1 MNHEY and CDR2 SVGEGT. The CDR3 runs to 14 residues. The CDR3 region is CASSYEREVYEQYF. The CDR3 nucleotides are TGTGCCAGCAGTTACGAGCGGGAGGTCTACGAGCAGTACTTC.

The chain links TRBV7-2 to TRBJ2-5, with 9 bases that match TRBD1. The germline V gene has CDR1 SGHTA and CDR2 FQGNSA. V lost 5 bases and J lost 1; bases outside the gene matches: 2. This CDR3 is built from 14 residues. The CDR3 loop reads CASSQDRGQETQYF. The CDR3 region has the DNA TGTGCCAGCAGCCAGGACAGGGGCCAAGAGACCCAGTACTTC.

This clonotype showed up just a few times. CDR3 sequence (DNA): TGTGCCAGCAGTGAACGGTCCGGGACAGGGGATAATAGAGAGACCCAGTACTTC. Amino acid sequence: CASSERSGTGDNRETQYF. V and J are TRBV6-1 and TRBJ2-5; 10 bases match TRBD1. CDR1 is MNHNS, CDR2 SASEGT, per germline. This CDR3 region has 18 residues. The V and J ends lost 2 bases and 4 bases, in that order; junction bases with no gene match: 13.

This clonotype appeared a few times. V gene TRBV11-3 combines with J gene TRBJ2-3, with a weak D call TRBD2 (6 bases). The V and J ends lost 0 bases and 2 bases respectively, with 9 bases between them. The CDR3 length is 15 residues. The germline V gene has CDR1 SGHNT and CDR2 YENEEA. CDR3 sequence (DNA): TGTGCCAGCAGCTTAGAGGGGAGGCCCACAGATACGCAGTATTTT. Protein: CASSLEGRPTDTQYF.

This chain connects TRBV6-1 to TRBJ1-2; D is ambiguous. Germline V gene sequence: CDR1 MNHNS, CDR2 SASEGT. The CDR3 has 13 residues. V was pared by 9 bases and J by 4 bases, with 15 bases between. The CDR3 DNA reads TGTGCCAGTCAATCGTCGGCGGGCTATGGCTACACCTTC. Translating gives CASQSSAGYGYTF.

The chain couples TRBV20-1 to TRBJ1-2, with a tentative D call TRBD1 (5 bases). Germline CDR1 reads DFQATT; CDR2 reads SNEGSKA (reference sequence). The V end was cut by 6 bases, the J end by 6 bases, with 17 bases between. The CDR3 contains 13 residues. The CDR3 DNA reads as TGCAGTGCAGATCAGGGACCGGTGGATGGCTACACCTTC. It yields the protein CSADQGPVDGYTF.

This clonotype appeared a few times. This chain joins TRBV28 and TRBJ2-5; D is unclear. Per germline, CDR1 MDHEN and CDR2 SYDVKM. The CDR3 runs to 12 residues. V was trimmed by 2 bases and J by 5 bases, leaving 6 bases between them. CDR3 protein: CASSLSYETQYF. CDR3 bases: TGTGCCAGCAGTTTAAGTTACGAGACCCAGTACTTC.

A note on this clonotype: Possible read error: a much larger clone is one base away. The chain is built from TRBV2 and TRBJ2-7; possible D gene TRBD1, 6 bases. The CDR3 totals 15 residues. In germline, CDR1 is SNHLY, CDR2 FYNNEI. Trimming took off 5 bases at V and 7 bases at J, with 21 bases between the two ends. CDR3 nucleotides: TGTGCCAGCAGTCCTCAGGGGAGTCCCTACAATGAGCAGTACTTC. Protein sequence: CASSPQGSPYNEQYF.

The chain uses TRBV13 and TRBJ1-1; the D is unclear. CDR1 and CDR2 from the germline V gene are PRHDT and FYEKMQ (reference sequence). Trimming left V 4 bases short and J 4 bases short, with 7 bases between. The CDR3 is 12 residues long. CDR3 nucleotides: TGTGCCAGCAGCTCGGCCCGCACTGAAGCTTTCTTT. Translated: CASSSARTEAFF.

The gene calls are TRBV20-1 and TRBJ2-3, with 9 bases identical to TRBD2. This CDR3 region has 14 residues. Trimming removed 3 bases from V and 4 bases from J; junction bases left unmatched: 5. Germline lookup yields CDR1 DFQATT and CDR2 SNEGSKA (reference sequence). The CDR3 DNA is TGCAGTGCTAGCGCCAGCGGGAGGCCAGATACGCAGTATTTT. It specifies CSASASGRPDTQYF.

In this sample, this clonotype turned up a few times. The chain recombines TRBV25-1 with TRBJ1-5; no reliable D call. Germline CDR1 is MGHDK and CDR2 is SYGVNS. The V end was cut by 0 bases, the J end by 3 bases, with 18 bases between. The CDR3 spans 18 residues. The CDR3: CASSEYPASKSPNQPQHF. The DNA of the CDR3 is TGTGCCAGCAGTGAATATCCGGCATCTAAGAGCCCCAATCAGCCCCAGCATTTT.

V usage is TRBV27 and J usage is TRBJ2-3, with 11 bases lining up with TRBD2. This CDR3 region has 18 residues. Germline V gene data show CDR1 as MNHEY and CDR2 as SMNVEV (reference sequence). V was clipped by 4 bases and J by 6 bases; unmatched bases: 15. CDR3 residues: CASSSTPSLLAGEDTQYF. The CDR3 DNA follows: TGTGCCAGCAGTTCTACCCCCTCCTTACTAGCGGGGGAGGATACGCAGTATTTT.

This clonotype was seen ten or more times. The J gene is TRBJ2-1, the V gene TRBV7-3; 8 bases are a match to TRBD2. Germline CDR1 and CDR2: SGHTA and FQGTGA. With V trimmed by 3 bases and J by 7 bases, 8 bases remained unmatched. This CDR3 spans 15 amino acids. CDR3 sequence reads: CASSLVGGAYNEQFF. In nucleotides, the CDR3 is TGTGCCAGCAGCTTGGTCGGGGGGGCTTATAATGAGCAGTTCTTC.

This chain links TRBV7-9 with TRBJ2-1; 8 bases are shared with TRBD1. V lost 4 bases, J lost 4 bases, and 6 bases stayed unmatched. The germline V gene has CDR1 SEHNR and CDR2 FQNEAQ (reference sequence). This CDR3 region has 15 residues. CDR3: CASSSAGGAYNEQFF. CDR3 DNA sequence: TGTGCCAGCAGCTCTGCAGGGGGCGCTTACAATGAGCAGTTCTTC.

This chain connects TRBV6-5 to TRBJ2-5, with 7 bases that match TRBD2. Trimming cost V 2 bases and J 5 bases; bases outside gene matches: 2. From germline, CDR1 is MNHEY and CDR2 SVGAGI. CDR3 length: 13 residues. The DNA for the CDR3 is TGTGCCAGCAGTTACAGCGGGATGGAGACCCAGTACTTC. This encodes CASSYSGMETQYF.